The rows below give T cell receptor beta chains drawn from one sample of a study of T cell repertoires in cytomegalovirus infection. One entry per CDR3 protein, called by TCRdb with MiXCR from the reads. The data show roughly 51,000 distinct CDR3 sequences, about a fifth seen once. Their specific antigens are unknown. The sequenced sample was CD8+ T cells from cultured PBMCs, obtained from culture after CMV antigen stimulation. All receptors derive from a human donor in good health (CMV status not recorded). Some clones in this sample may be carry-over from other donors' samples. Each CDR3 is given with its conserved first and last residue. The order of the fields is clone size, V gene, D gene, J gene, CDR3 protein, CDR3 DNA. D genes are given only for firm matches. Not all rows give a size; the values are once, few, many and, for expanded clones, a class.

few	TRBV12-3/TRBV12-4	.	TRBJ2-5	CASSSSGQGPQYF	TGTGCCAGCAGTTCGTCGGGGCAGGGGCCCCAGTACTTC
.	TRBV7-9	.	TRBJ1-4	CASSWRREKLFF	TGTGCCAGCAGCTGGAGGAGGGAAAAACTGTTTTTT
.	TRBV12-3/TRBV12-4	.	TRBJ2-1	CASRAGTGGHNEQFF	TGTGCCAGCAGAGCCGGGACTGGCGGACACAATGAGCAGTTCTTC
.	TRBV14	.	TRBJ2-3	CASSQRKGDTQYF	TGTGCCAGCAGCCAGCGAAAGGGAGATACGCAGTATTTT
few	TRBV20-1	.	TRBJ2-7	CSARGRDKPYEQYF	TGCAGTGCTAGAGGTAGAGACAAGCCCTACGAGCAGTACTTC
.	TRBV7-6	TRBD2	TRBJ2-1	CASSPRTSGGSRGEQFF	TGTGCCAGCAGCCCCCGGACTAGCGGGGGGAGCCGGGGTGAGCAGTTCTTC
.	TRBV10-3	.	TRBJ1-3	CAIRQGTAGNTIYF	TGTGCCATCAGACAGGGAACCGCTGGAAACACCATATATTTT
few	TRBV12-3/TRBV12-4	TRBD2	TRBJ2-1	CAGSGRAGEQFF	TGTGCCGGAAGCGGGAGGGCCGGTGAGCAGTTCTTC
few	TRBV10-3	.	TRBJ2-6	CAISESKDRASGANVLTF	TGTGCCATCAGTGAGTCGAAGGACCGAGCCTCTGGGGCCAACGTCCTGACTTTC
.	TRBV7-9	.	TRBJ2-1	CASSPSQGYEQFF	TGTGCCAGCAGCCCCAGCCAGGGCTATGAGCAGTTCTTC
.	TRBV5-4	.	TRBJ1-3	CASSGFFSGNTIYF	TGTGCCAGCAGCGGGTTCTTCTCTGGAAACACCATATATTTT
.	TRBV6-5	.	TRBJ1-6	CASSYGTARSPLHF	TGTGCCAGCAGTTACGGGACTGCACGGTCACCCCTCCACTTT
many	TRBV7-2	.	TRBJ1-2	CASSLVEVNYGYTF	TGTGCCAGCAGCTTAGTTGAGGTTAACTATGGCTACACCTTC
few	TRBV12-3/TRBV12-4	.	TRBJ2-4	CASSHRDSGKNIQYF	TGTGCCAGCAGCCACAGGGATTCAGGCAAAAACATTCAGTACTTC
.	TRBV25-1	TRBD2	TRBJ2-1	CASSGSFAGVSYNEQFF	TGTGCCAGCAGTGGTTCCTTTGCGGGAGTATCCTACAATGAGCAGTTCTTC
many	TRBV7-2	.	TRBJ2-1	CASSLEGNYNEQFF	TGTGCCAGCAGCTTAGAGGGTAACTACAATGAGCAGTTCTTC
few	TRBV7-2	TRBD2	TRBJ2-7	CASSIGTSGYEQYF	TGTGCCAGCAGCATCGGGACTAGCGGTTACGAGCAGTACTTC
many	TRBV7-2	.	TRBJ1-1	CASSSPTGYTEAFF	TGTGCCAGCAGCTCGCCGACAGGATACACTGAAGCTTTCTTT
few	TRBV6-2/TRBV6-3	.	TRBJ1-5	CASTWAQNQPQHF	TGTGCCAGCACCTGGGCCCAGAATCAGCCCCAGCATTTT
.	TRBV7-2	.	TRBJ1-1	CASSSGVEAFF	TGTGCCAGCAGTTCCGGGGTTGAAGCTTTCTTT
few	TRBV5-1	.	TRBJ2-1	CASTYENSYNEQFF	TGCGCCAGCACCTACGAAAACTCCTACAATGAGCAGTTCTTC
.	TRBV6-2/TRBV6-3	.	TRBJ2-7	CASSYGPGRGQYF	TGTGCCAGCAGTTACGGTCCTGGGAGAGGGCAGTACTTC
few	TRBV7-2	.	TRBJ2-1	CASSPVAYEQFF	TGTGCCAGCAGCCCAGTTGCCTATGAGCAGTTCTTC
few	TRBV7-2	TRBD1	TRBJ1-5	CASSSRDRGEDQPQHF	TGTGCCAGCAGCTCGCGGGACAGGGGGGAGGACCAGCCCCAGCATTTT
.	TRBV4-1	TRBD2	TRBJ2-3	CASSPGLANTDTQYF	TGCGCCAGCAGCCCCGGACTAGCGAACACAGATACGCAGTATTTT
.	TRBV7-2	.	TRBJ2-7	CASSLGFGAYEQYF	TGTGCCAGCAGCTTGGGGTTTGGGGCCTACGAGCAGTACTTC
.	TRBV7-2	TRBD1	TRBJ2-7	CASSLAGQGAYEQYF	TGTGCCAGCAGCTTAGCAGGACAGGGGGCCTACGAGCAGTACTTC
.	TRBV7-8	.	TRBJ2-1	CASSVGYNEQFF	TGTGCCAGCAGCGTAGGGTACAATGAGCAGTTCTTC
few	TRBV7-2	TRBD2	TRBJ2-1	CASSLPGLAGPLYNEQFF	TGTGCCAGCAGCTTGCCGGGACTAGCGGGACCACTCTACAATGAGCAGTTCTTC
.	TRBV29-1	.	TRBJ2-3	CSVTPLQGPSTDTQYF	TGCAGCGTTACCCCCCTCCAGGGGCCAAGCACAGATACGCAGTATTTT
few	TRBV28	.	TRBJ2-7	CASSPPGYEQYF	TGTGCCAGCAGCCCCCCGGGCTACGAGCAGTACTTC
.	TRBV6-2/TRBV6-3	.	TRBJ2-3	CASSRYSDLQYF	TGTGCCAGCAGTCGATATAGCGATCTGCAGTATTTT
.	TRBV2	TRBD2	TRBJ2-7	CATRASGVSHEQYF	TGTGCCACCCGGGCTAGCGGGGTATCCCACGAGCAGTACTTC
.	TRBV7-3	.	TRBJ1-5	CASSTYRVYSNQPQHF	TGTGCCAGCAGCACTTACAGGGTTTATAGCAATCAGCCCCAGCATTTT
.	TRBV7-3	.	TRBJ1-1	CASSLKQGFEAFF	TGTGCCAGCAGCTTAAAACAGGGTTTTGAAGCTTTCTTT
few	TRBV7-2	TRBD2	TRBJ2-3	CASSFRATSGSLADTQYF	TGTGCCAGCAGCTTTAGGGCGACTAGCGGAAGCCTCGCAGATACGCAGTATTTT
few	TRBV7-2	.	TRBJ2-3	CASSLDPDWGDTQYF	TGTGCCAGCAGCTTAGACCCCGACTGGGGAGATACGCAGTATTTT
.	TRBV7-3	TRBD2	TRBJ2-5	CASSKNGGKAETQYF	TGTGCCAGCAGTAAAAACGGGGGGAAGGCAGAGACCCAGTACTTC
few	TRBV19	TRBD1	TRBJ1-5	CASIDGQGGNQPQHF	TGTGCCAGTATCGACGGGCAGGGGGGGAATCAGCCCCAGCATTTT
.	TRBV9	TRBD1	TRBJ2-5	CASSAGTGIETQYF	TGTGCCAGCAGCGCAGGGACAGGGATAGAGACCCAGTACTTC
few	TRBV6-2/TRBV6-3	TRBD1	TRBJ1-1	CASSYGGQGRTEAFF	TGTGCCAGCAGTTACGGAGGACAGGGTAGGACTGAAGCTTTCTTT
.	TRBV7-8	.	TRBJ2-7	CASSFTAGSSSYEQYF	TGTGCCAGCAGCTTCACTGCCGGGAGTTCCTCCTACGAGCAGTACTTC
.	TRBV7-3	.	TRBJ2-5	CASSPPPDGISDAETQYF	TGTGCCAGCAGCCCACCCCCGGACGGGATCTCAGACGCGGAGACCCAGTACTTC
few	TRBV9	.	TRBJ1-1	CASSGTGTPNTEAFF	TGTGCCAGCAGCGGCACCGGGACACCGAACACTGAAGCTTTCTTT
.	TRBV2	.	TRBJ2-1	CASFRTGREQFF	TGTGCCAGCTTCCGGACCGGCAGGGAGCAGTTCTTC
.	TRBV7-4	.	TRBJ2-7	CASSLYPYEQNF	TGTGCCAGCAGCCTATATCCCTACGAGCAGAACTTC
many	TRBV11-2	.	TRBJ2-7	CASSLVASYEQYF	TGTGCCAGCAGCTTAGTTGCCTCCTACGAGCAGTACTTC
.	TRBV19	.	TRBJ1-5	CASSIVWGFRNQPQHF	TGTGCCAGTAGTATAGTTTGGGGATTTCGAAATCAGCCCCAGCATTTT
.	TRBV10-3	TRBD2	TRBJ2-1	CAISRRLAGNIYNEQFF	TGTGCCATCAGCAGACGACTAGCGGGTAATATTTACAATGAGCAGTTCTTC
.	TRBV19	.	TRBJ2-7	CASSIKGTGYEQYF	TGTGCCAGTAGTATAAAGGGAACGGGTTACGAGCAGTACTTC
.	TRBV6-5	TRBD2	TRBJ2-1	CASSAGGGYNEQFF	TGTGCCAGCAGCGCGGGAGGAGGGTACAATGAGCAGTTCTTC
few	TRBV12-3/TRBV12-4	.	TRBJ2-7	CASSFTGGPYEQYF	TGTGCCAGCAGTTTTACCGGCGGCCCCTACGAGCAGTACTTC
few	TRBV29-1	.	TRBJ1-2	CSVTDRYGYTF	TGCAGCGTTACAGACAGATATGGCTACACCTTC
few	TRBV19	.	TRBJ2-7	CARPGGRRYSYEQYF	TGTGCCAGGCCGGGGGGCCGCAGATACTCCTACGAGCAGTACTTC
few	TRBV7-8	.	TRBJ1-3	CASSLPRYSGNTIYF	TGTGCCAGCAGCTTACCTCGCTACTCTGGAAACACCATATATTTT
few	TRBV2	.	TRBJ2-3	CASTRSDTQYF	TGTGCCAGCACAAGATCAGATACGCAGTATTTT
few	TRBV7-3	.	TRBJ2-3	CASSFNTDTQYF	TGTGCCAGCAGCTTTAACACAGATACGCAGTATTTT
.	TRBV24-1	.	TRBJ2-1	CATSDPGYNEQFF	TGTGCCACCAGTGACCCGGGCTACAATGAGCAGTTCTTC
.	TRBV12-3/TRBV12-4	.	TRBJ2-3	CASSPFPGGTDTQYF	TGTGCCAGCAGCCCCTTCCCTGGGGGTACAGATACGCAGTATTTT
few	TRBV20-1	TRBD2	TRBJ2-1	CSASPSGGAYEQFF	TGCAGTGCTAGCCCTAGCGGGGGGGCATACGAGCAGTTCTTC